This T cell receptor (beta chain) was captured by sequencing in a study of response to subunit inactivated influenza vaccine. Via MiXCR, TCRdb re-called the RT-PCR reads, giving one row per CDR3 protein. The sample holds a few hundred thousand distinct CDR3 sequences; 21% are singletons and the top ten take about 9.4%. The length of the CDR3 is 16 residues. Germline CDR1 is MNHEY and CDR2 is SVGEGT. J lost 4 bases, V lost 3 bases, and 8 bases had no gene match. This clonotype was counted between two and nine times. Sample: PBMCs from blood, taken about 20 months after vaccination. The chain employs TRBV6-2 or TRBV6-3 and TRBJ2-3, with 9 bases identical to TRBD2. The source is a man between 50 and 69 years old who received an inactivated influenza vaccine. DNA for the CDR3: TGTGCCAGCAGTTATGAGGCGGGGGGGCTTCCAGATACGCAGTATTTT. It encodes CASSYEAGGLPDTQYF.